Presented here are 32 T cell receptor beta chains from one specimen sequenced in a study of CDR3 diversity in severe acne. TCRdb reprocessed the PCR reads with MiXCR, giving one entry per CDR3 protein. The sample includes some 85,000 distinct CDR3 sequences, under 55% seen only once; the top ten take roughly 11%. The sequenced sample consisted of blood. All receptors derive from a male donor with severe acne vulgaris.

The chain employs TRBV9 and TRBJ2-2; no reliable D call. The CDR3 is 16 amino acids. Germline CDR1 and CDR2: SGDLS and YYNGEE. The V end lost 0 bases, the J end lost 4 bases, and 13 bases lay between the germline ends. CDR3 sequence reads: CASSVAGTSGTGELFF. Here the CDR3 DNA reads TGTGCCAGCAGCGTAGCAGGTACATCAGGCACCGGGGAGCTGTTTTTT.

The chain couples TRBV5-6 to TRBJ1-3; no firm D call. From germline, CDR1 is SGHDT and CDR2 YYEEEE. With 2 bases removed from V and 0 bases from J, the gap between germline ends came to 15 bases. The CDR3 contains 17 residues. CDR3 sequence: CASSFSVSRTSGNTIYF. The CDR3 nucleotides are TGTGCCAGCAGCTTCTCGGTGAGCAGAACCTCTGGAAACACCATATATTTT.

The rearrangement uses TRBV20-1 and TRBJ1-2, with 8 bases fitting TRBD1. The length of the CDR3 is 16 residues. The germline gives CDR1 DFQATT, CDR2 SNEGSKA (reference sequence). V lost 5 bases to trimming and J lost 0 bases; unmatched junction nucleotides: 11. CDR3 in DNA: TGCAGTGCTTACTTACCGGGACAGGCCGCTAACTATGGCTACACCTTC. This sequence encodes CSAYLPGQAANYGYTF.

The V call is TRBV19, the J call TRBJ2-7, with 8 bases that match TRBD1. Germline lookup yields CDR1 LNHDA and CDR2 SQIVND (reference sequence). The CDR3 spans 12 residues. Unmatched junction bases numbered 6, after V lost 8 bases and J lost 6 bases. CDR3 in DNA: TGTGCCAGTGGAAGGACAGGGACCGAGCAGTACTTC. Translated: CASGRTGTEQYF.

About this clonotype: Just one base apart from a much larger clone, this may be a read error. The CDR3 protein is CASSQDRVPSYEQYV. CDR3 coding DNA: TGTGCCAGCAGCCAGGACCGTGTCCCGTCCTACGAGCAGTACGTC. The rearrangement links TRBV5-4 to TRBJ2-7; D call uncertain. This CDR3 is built from 15 residues. Germline CDR1 reads SGHNT; CDR2 reads YYREEE (reference sequence). V was clipped by 4 bases and J by 1 base, with 15 bases between them.

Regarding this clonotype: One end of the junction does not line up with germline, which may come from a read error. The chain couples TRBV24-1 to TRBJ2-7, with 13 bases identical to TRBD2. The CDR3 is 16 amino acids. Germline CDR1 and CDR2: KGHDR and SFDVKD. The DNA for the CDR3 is TGTGCCACGAGTGGCCCCGGACTAGCGGGAGTAAACGAGCAGTACTTC. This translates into CATSGPGLAGVNEQYF.

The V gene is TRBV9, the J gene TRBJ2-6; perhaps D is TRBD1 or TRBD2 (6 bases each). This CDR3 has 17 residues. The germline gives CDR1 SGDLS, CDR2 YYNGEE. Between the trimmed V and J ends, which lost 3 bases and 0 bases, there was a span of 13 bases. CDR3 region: CASSGGGRRSGANVLTF. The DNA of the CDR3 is TGTGCCAGCAGCGGAGGGGGGCGACGCTCTGGGGCCAACGTCCTGACTTTC.

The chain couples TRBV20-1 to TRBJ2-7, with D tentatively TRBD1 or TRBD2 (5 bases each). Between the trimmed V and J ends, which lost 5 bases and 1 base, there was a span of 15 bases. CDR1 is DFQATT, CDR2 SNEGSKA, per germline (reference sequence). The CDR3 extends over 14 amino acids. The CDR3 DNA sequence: TGCAGTGCTCAAAACCGGGACCGGTCCTACGAGCAGTACTTC. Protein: CSAQNRDRSYEQYF.

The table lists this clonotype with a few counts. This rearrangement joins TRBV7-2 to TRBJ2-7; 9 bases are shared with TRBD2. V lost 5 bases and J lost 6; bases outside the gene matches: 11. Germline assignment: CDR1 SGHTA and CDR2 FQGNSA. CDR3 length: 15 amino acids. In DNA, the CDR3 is TGTGCCAGCAGCCGAACCTATAGCGGGAGCGGCGAGCAGTACTTC. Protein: CASSRTYSGSGEQYF.

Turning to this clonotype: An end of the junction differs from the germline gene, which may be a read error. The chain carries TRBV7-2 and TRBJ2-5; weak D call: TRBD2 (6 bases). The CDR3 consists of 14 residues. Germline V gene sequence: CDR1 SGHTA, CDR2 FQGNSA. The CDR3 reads CASSLGLEGWTQYF. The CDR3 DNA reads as TGTGCCAGCAGTTTAGGGCTGGAGGGCTGGACCCAGTACTTC.

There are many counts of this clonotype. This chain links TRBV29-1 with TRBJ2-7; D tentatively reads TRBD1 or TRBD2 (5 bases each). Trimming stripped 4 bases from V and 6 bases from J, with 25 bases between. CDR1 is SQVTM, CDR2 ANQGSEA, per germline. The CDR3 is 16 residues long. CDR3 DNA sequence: TGCAGCGTTGTTTATTTAGGTGAGGGACCACCGGGCGAGCAGTACTTC. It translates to CSVVYLGEGPPGEQYF.

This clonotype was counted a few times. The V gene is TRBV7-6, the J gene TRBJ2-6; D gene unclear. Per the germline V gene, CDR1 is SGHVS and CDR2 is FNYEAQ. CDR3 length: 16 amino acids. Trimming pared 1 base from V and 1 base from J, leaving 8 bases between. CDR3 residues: CASSLVEWSGANVLTF. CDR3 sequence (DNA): TGTGCCAGCAGCTTAGTGGAATGGTCTGGGGCCAACGTCCTGACTTTC.

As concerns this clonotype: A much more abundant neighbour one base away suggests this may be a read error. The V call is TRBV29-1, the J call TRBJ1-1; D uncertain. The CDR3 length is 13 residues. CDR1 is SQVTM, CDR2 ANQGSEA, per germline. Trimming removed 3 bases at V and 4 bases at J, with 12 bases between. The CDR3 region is CSVENLEPTEAFF. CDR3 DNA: TGCAGCGTTGAGAACCTGGAGCCCACTGAAGCTTTCTTT.

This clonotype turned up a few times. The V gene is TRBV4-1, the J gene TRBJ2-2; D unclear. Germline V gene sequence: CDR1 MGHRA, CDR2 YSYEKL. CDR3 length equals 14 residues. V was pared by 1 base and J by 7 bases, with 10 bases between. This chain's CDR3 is CASSQGQYDGELFF. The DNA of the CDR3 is TGCGCCAGCAGCCAAGGCCAGTATGACGGGGAGCTGTTTTTT.

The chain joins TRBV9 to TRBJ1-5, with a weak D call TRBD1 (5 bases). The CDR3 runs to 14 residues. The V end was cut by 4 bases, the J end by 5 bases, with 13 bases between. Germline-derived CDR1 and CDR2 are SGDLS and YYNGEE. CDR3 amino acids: CASSPGRGYQPQHF. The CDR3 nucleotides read TGTGCCAGCAGCCCAGGGCGGGGCTATCAGCCCCAGCATTTT.

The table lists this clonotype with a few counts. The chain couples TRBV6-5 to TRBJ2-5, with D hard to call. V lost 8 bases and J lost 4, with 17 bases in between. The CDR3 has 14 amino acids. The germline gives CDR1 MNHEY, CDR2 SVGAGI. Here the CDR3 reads CASRVGWAVETQYF. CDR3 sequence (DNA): TGTGCCAGCCGTGTAGGTTGGGCCGTAGAGACCCAGTACTTC.

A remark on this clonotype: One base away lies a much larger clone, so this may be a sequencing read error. This chain's CDR3 is CASSVEAGSSYERYF. The DNA for the CDR3 is TGTGCCAGCAGTGTGGAGGCAGGGAGCTCCTACGAGCGGTACTTC. This chain uses TRBV6-5 with TRBJ2-7; D assignment may be TRBD1 or TRBD2 (5 bases each). The CDR3 has 15 residues. CDR1 is MNHEY and CDR2 is SVGAGI in the germline V gene.

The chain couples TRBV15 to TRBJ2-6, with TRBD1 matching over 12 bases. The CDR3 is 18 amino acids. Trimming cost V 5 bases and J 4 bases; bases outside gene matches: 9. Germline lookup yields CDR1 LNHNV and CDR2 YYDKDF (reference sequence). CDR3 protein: CATSPGTGGMVGANVLTF. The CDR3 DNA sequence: TGTGCCACCAGCCCGGGGACAGGGGGCATGGTCGGGGCCAACGTCCTGACTTTC.

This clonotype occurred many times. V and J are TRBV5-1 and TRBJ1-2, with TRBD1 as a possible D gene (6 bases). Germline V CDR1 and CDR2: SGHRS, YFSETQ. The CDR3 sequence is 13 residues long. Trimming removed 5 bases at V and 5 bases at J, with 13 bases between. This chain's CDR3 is CASRVDRTYGYTF. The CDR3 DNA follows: TGCGCCAGCAGAGTAGACAGGACGTATGGCTACACCTTC.

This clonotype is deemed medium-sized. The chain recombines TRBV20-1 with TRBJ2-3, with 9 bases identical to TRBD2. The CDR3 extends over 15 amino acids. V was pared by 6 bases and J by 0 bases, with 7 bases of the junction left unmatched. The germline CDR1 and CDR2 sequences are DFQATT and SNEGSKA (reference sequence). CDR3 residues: CSASGRPMSTDTQYF. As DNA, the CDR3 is TGCAGTGCCAGCGGGAGGCCCATGAGCACAGATACGCAGTATTTT.

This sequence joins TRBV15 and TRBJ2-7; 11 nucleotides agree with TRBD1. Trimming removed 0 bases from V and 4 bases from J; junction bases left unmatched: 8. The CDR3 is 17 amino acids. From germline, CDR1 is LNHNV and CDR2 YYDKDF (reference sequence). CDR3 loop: CATSRESPGQGVYEQYF. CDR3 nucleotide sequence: TGTGCCACCAGCAGAGAAAGTCCGGGACAGGGGGTATACGAGCAGTACTTC.

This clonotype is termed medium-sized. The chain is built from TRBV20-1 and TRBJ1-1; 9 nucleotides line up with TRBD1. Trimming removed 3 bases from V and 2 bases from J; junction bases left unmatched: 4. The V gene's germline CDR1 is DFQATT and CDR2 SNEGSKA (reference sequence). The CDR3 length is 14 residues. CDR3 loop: CSASQGQGNTEAFF. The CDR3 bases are TGCAGTGCTAGCCAGGGACAGGGAAACACTGAAGCTTTCTTT.

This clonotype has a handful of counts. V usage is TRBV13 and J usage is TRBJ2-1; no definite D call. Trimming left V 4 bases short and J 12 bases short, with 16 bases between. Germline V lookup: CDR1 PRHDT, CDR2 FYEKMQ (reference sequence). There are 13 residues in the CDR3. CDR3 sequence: CASSSNPGPGQFF. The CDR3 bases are TGTGCCAGCAGCTCCAACCCCGGCCCGGGGCAGTTCTTC.

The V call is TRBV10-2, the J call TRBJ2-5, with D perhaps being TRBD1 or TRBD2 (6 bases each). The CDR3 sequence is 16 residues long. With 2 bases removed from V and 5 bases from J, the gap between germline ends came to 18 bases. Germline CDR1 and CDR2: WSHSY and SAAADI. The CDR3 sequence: CASSEMGGVLRETQYF. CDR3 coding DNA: TGCGCCAGCAGTGAGATGGGGGGCGTCCTTCGGGAGACCCAGTACTTC.

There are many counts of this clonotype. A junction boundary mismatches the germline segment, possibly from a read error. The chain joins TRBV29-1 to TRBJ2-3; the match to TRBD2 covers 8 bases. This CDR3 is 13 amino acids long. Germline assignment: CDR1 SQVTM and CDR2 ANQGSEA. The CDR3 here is CSGDGLAPDAQYF. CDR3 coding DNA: TGCAGCGGCGACGGACTAGCCCCAGATGCGCAGTATTTT.

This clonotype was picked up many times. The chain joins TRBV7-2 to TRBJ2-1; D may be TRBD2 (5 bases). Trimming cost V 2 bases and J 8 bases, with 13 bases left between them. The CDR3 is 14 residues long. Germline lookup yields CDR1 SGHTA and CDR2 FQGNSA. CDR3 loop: CASSLKDGVDEQFF. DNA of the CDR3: TGTGCCAGCAGCTTAAAGGACGGGGTAGATGAGCAGTTCTTC. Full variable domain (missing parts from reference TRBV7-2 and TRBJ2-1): GAGVSQSPSNKVTEKGKDVELRCDPISGHTALYWYRQSLGQGLEFLIYFQGNSAPDKSGLPSDRFSAERTGGSVSTLTIQRTQQEDSAVYLCASSLKDGVDEQFFGPGTRLTVL.

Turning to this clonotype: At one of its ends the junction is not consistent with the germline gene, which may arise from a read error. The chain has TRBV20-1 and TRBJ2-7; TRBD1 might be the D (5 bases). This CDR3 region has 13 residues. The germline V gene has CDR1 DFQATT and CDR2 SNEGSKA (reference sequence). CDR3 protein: CSATSGSSYEQYF. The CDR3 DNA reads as TGCAGTGCTACCTCAGGGTCCTCCTACGAGCAGTATTTC.

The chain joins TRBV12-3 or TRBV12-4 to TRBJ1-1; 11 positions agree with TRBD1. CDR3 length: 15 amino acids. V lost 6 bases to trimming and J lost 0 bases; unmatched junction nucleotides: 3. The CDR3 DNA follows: TGTGCCAGCAGGAGGACAGGGGGCCTGAACACTGAAGCTTTCTTT. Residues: CASRRTGGLNTEAFF.

CDR3: CASSRNRGYNQPQHF. CDR3 in DNA: TGTGCCAGCAGCCGAAATCGAGGGTACAATCAGCCCCAGCATTTT. The rearrangement uses TRBV11-2 and TRBJ1-5; D gene ambiguous. This CDR3 spans 15 amino acids. The V end was cut by 5 bases, the J end by 3 bases, with 14 bases between. Germline V gives CDR1 SGHAT, CDR2 FQNNGV.

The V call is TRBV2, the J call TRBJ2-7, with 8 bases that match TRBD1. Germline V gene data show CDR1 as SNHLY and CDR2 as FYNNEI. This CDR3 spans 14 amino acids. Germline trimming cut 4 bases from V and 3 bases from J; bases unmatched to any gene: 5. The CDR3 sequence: CASSGSGGHYEQYF. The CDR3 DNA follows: TGTGCCAGCAGTGGGTCAGGGGGCCACTACGAGCAGTACTTC.

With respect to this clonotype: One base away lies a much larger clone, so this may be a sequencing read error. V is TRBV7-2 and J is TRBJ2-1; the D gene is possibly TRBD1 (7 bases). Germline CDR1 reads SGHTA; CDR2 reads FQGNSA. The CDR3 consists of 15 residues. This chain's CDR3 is CAGSPRDRTYNEQFF. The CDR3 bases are TGTGCCGGCAGCCCGCGGGACAGAACCTACAATGAGCAGTTCTTC.

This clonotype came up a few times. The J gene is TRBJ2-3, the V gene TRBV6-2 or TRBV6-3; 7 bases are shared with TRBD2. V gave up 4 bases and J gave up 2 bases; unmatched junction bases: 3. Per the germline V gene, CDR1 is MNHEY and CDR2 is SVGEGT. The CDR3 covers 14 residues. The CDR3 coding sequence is TGTGCCAGCAGTTTCGGGACTACCACAGATACGCAGTATTTT. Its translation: CASSFGTTTDTQYF.